This T cell receptor (beta chain) was sequenced in a study of preoperative IRX-2 immunotherapy in early breast cancer. Per the germline V gene, CDR1 is LNHDA and CDR2 is SQIVND (reference sequence). CDR3 size: 18 residues. The ends lost 7 bases at V and 6 bases at J; junction bases unmatched: 20. Method: immunoSEQ multiplex PCR; TCRdb's copy keeps in-frame clones and lacks some. The top ten clones hold 25% to 35% of a sample with about 24,000 clones, roughly 89% of them seen once. Treatment: preoperative locoregional IRX-2 cytokine immunotherapy. Preoperative locoregional IRX-2 cytokine immunotherapy was tested in the phase Ib source study.

This specimen consisted of tumor tissue, obtained after IRX-2 immunotherapy. The source is a human donor with breast cancer. V usage is TRBV19 and J usage is TRBJ1-4; the match to TRBD1 covers 7 bases. The CDR3 sequence: CASTEGAPSATLYEKLFF. The CDR3 region has the DNA TGTGCCAGTACCGAGGGGGCCCCCTCGGCAACCCTCTATGAAAAACTGTTTTTT.